The T cell receptor beta chain described here comes from a study of cytomegalovirus exposure and HLA in healthy donors. The wider study: Ancestry clustering placed 70% to 85% of a few hundred genotyped donors in the Caucasian-associated cluster.

CDR1 and CDR2 from the germline V gene are GTSNPN and SVGIG (reference sequence). CDR3 size: 11 residues. V was shortened by 3 bases and J by 5 bases, with 7 bases between the two germline ends. For this clone: The antigen remains undetermined.

Study results and limitations: Later on, an analysis tied about 17,000 TCR beta sequences to HLA alleles at 0.05 false discovery rate. The majority of CMV-associated TCR beta chains were reported as apparently HLA-restricted in a later analysis.

60 Vbeta and 13 Jbeta primers were used in PCR. Sequenced by immunoSEQ multiplex PCR; TCRdb stores in-frame clones only, minus some. The sample consists of about 92,000 clones, 81% of them appearing once. The TCR sequence derives from a girl aged 2 to 9 in good health and CMV-seropositive. The gene calls are TRBV30 and TRBJ1-1; D gene uncertain. Sequencing was performed on PBMCs. The DNA for the CDR3 is TGTGCCTGGAGGACATTTACTGAAGCTTTCTTT. Residues: CAWRTFTEAFF. The full variable domain, completed using reference TRBV30 and TRBJ1-1, is SQTIHQWPATLVQPVGSPLSLECTVEGTSNPNLYWYRQAAGRGLQLLFYSVGIGQISSEVPQNLSASRPQDRQFILSSKKLLLSDSGFYLCAWRTFTEAFFGQGTRLTVV.